These T cell receptor beta chains were read from a single sample in a study of technical replicates of blood from a few donors. Method: immunoSEQ multiplex PCR; TCRdb's copy keeps in-frame clones and lacks some. The sample lists approximately 76,000 clones; 97% were seen once. Sequenced: T cells isolated from PBMCs. These receptors were taken from a human donor in good health. Both conserved end residues are part of each CDR3. The D gene is left open where the match is weak. Clone size appears in some rows only: once, few, many, or a class for an expanded clone.

TRBV5-1	.	.	TRBJ2-7	CASSWADMGGYEQYF	TGCGCCAGCAGCTGGGCGGACATGGGGGGATACGAGCAGTACTTC
TRBV28	.	.	TRBJ2-7	CASAQGWAEQYF	TGTGCCAGCGCCCAAGGCTGGGCCGAGCAGTACTTC
TRBV13	TRBD2	.	TRBJ2-1	CASSSLAGVPYNEQFF	TGTGCCAGCAGCTCTCTAGCGGGGGTTCCTTACAATGAGCAGTTCTTC
TRBV28	.	.	TRBJ1-5	CASSSDSNQPQHF	TGTGCCAGCAGTTCGGACAGTAATCAGCCCCAGCATTTT
TRBV27	TRBD2	.	TRBJ2-7	CASSPTGGLWEQYF	TGTGCCAGCAGCCCCACGGGGGGGCTGTGGGAGCAGTACTTC
TRBV9	.	.	TRBJ2-3	CASSVLGLITDTQYF	TGTGCCAGCAGCGTACTGGGACTCATCACAGATACGCAGTATTTT
TRBV7-3	.	.	TRBJ2-5	CASSLLAGNQETQYF	TGTGCCAGCAGCTTACTTGCAGGAAACCAAGAGACCCAGTACTTC
TRBV5-4	.	once	TRBJ2-5	CASSLSSGQETQYF	TGTGCCAGCAGCTTGTCCAGCGGCCAAGAGACCCAGTACTTC
TRBV13	.	.	TRBJ1-2	CASSPGEATNYGYTF	TGTGCCAGCAGCCCCGGGGAGGCAACGAACTATGGCTACACCTTC
TRBV29-1	.	.	TRBJ2-1	CSATKGEQFF	TGCAGCGCCACTAAAGGCGAGCAGTTCTTC
TRBV11-2	.	.	TRBJ2-2	CASSPPPANTGELFF	TGTGCCAGCAGCCCTCCCCCTGCGAACACCGGGGAGCTGTTTTTT
TRBV2	TRBD1	.	TRBJ1-1	CASSEYRGTNTEAFF	TGTGCCAGCAGTGAGTACAGGGGGACGAACACTGAAGCTTTCTTT
TRBV27	TRBD1	.	TRBJ2-7	CASSPLTGGIHEQYF	TGTGCCAGCAGTCCCCTGACAGGGGGAATTCACGAGCAGTACTTC
TRBV7-3	.	.	TRBJ2-7	CASSLDRYSYEQYF	TGTGCCAGCAGCTTAGACAGATACTCCTACGAGCAGTACTTC
TRBV4-1	.	.	TRBJ2-7	CASSQMGLAYEQYF	TGCGCCAGCAGCCAAATGGGACTTGCCTACGAGCAGTACTTC
TRBV7-9	.	.	TRBJ2-1	CASSSSGVSYNEQFF	TGTGCCAGCAGCTCCTCAGGGGTCTCCTACAATGAGCAGTTCTTC
TRBV4-1	TRBD1	.	TRBJ1-2	CASRYTGTARNEDGYTF	TGCGCCAGCAGGTATACGGGGACAGCCCGAAACGAAGACGGCTACACCTTC
TRBV10-1	.	.	TRBJ1-1	CASSEGTAAAEAFF	TGCGCCAGCAGTGAGGGAACAGCGGCCGCTGAAGCTTTCTTT
TRBV9	TRBD2	once	TRBJ2-1	CASSASGGFYNEQFF	TGTGCCAGCAGCGCCAGCGGGGGGTTCTACAATGAGCAGTTCTTC
TRBV19	TRBD2	.	TRBJ2-1	CASSTLAGGYNEQFF	TGTGCCAGTAGTACGCTAGCGGGAGGCTACAATGAGCAGTTCTTC
TRBV6-5	TRBD1	once	TRBJ1-5	CASGTADSNQPQHF	TGTGCCTCTGGGACAGCTGATAGCAATCAGCCCCAGCATTTT
TRBV19	TRBD1	.	TRBJ1-6	CASSIPHFAGTGWNSPLHF	TGTGCCAGTAGTATCCCCCACTTCGCCGGGACAGGTTGGAATTCACCCCTCCACTTT
TRBV19	TRBD1	.	TRBJ2-1	CASSRTGGGSSYNEQFF	TGTGCCAGTAGTCGGACAGGGGGCGGGAGCTCCTACAATGAGCAGTTCTTC
TRBV25-1	TRBD2	.	TRBJ2-1	CASTWSGLVYNEQFF	TGTGCCAGCACCTGGTCAGGACTAGTCTATAATGAGCAGTTCTTC
TRBV5-1	TRBD1	.	TRBJ1-1	CASSSRQGAPEAFF	TGCGCCAGCAGCTCCCGACAGGGGGCTCCTGAAGCTTTCTTT
TRBV19	TRBD2	.	TRBJ2-3	CASRLAVPFGTQYF	TGTGCCAGTAGACTAGCGGTACCCTTTGGGACGCAGTATTTT
TRBV19	TRBD2	.	TRBJ2-5	CASSRSGTSGETQYF	TGTGCCAGTAGTAGATCCGGGACTAGCGGTGAGACCCAGTACTTC
TRBV5-1	TRBD1	.	TRBJ2-5	CASSSRDRQETQYF	TGCGCCAGCAGCTCCCGGGACAGACAAGAGACCCAGTACTTC
TRBV4-2	TRBD2	.	TRBJ2-3	CASSQALAGGTDTQYF	TGTGCCAGCAGCCAAGCTCTAGCGGGGGGCACAGATACGCAGTATTTT
TRBV5-1	TRBD1	.	TRBJ1-4	CASSLGPIRGDEKLFF	TGCGCCAGCAGCTTAGGCCCGATCAGGGGGGATGAAAAACTGTTTTTT
TRBV15	.	.	TRBJ2-7	CATSRETSLIYEQYF	TGTGCCACCAGCAGAGAAACTAGCCTTATCTACGAGCAGTACTTC
TRBV18	.	.	TRBJ1-1	CASSPGQNTEAFF	TGTGCCAGCTCACCGGGCCAGAACACTGAAGCTTTCTTT
TRBV29-1	.	.	TRBJ2-5	CSGGRVQETQYF	TGCAGCGGGGGGCGAGTCCAAGAGACCCAGTACTTC
TRBV15	.	.	TRBJ2-6	CATSGGHSGANVLTF	TGTGCCACCAGCGGCGGACACTCTGGGGCCAACGTCCTGACTTTC
TRBV7-9	.	.	TRBJ1-1	CASSLGGMHTEAFF	TGTGCCAGCAGCTTAGGAGGGATGCACACTGAAGCTTTCTTT
TRBV5-4	TRBD2	medium-sized	TRBJ2-7	CASSLGSGGAYEQYF	TGTGCCAGCAGCTTGGGAAGCGGGGGGGCCTACGAGCAGTACTTC
TRBV5-1	TRBD2	.	TRBJ2-1	CASSAGTSGANEQFF	TGCGCCAGCAGCGCCGGGACTAGCGGAGCCAATGAGCAGTTCTTC
TRBV19	TRBD2	.	TRBJ2-1	CASTRSGGDEQFF	TGTGCCAGTACCCGTAGCGGGGGCGATGAGCAGTTCTTC
TRBV19	.	.	TRBJ1-4	CASSSGQPREKLFF	TGTGCCAGTAGTAGCGGACAGCCTCGCGAAAAACTGTTTTTT
TRBV6-4	.	.	TRBJ1-5	CASSDLAGTPGRAPNQPQHF	TGTGCCAGCAGTGACTTAGCGGGGACCCCCGGGAGAGCCCCTAATCAGCCCCAGCATTTT
TRBV6-5	TRBD2	once	TRBJ2-1	CASSSGTSGRLLEQFF	TGTGCCAGCAGTTCAGGGACTAGCGGGAGGTTGTTGGAGCAGTTCTTC
TRBV14	TRBD2	.	TRBJ2-2	CASSRKLGLAATGELFF	TGTGCCAGCAGCCGGAAGTTAGGACTAGCGGCTACCGGGGAGCTGTTTTTT
TRBV4-2	TRBD2	.	TRBJ2-1	CASSSSGSSYNEQFF	TGTGCCAGCAGCAGTAGCGGGAGCTCCTACAATGAGCAGTTCTTC
TRBV6-5	TRBD1	.	TRBJ1-6	CASSPGTGKNSPLHF	TGTGCCAGCAGCCCCGGGACAGGGAAGAATTCACCCCTCCACTTT
TRBV10-1	TRBD2	.	TRBJ2-1	CASSDGAGGSYEQFF	TGCGCCAGCAGTGATGGGGCGGGAGGGAGCTATGAGCAGTTCTTC
TRBV4-1	TRBD1	once	TRBJ1-5	CASSQPGTGAKQPQHF	TGCGCCAGCAGCCAACCCGGGACAGGGGCCAAACAGCCCCAGCATTTT
TRBV4-1	TRBD1	.	TRBJ1-5	CASSRQGASNQPQHF	TGCGCCAGCAGCCGACAGGGGGCCAGCAATCAGCCCCAGCATTTT
TRBV5-6	TRBD1	.	TRBJ2-7	CASSFGTGTYEQYF	TGTGCCAGCAGCTTCGGGACAGGGACCTACGAGCAGTACTTC
TRBV5-1	.	.	TRBJ2-7	CASSLQDIPQGPYEQYF	TGCGCCAGCAGCTTACAAGACATCCCACAGGGACCATACGAGCAGTACTTC
TRBV4-1	.	.	TRBJ2-1	CASSQGDYPGEQFF	TGCGCCAGCAGCCAAGGAGACTATCCGGGTGAGCAGTTCTTC
TRBV6-5	TRBD1	.	TRBJ2-7	CASSYPDRSSKQYF	TGTGCCAGCAGTTACCCGGACAGGTCTAGCAAGCAGTACTTC
TRBV7-2	TRBD1	.	TRBJ1-2	CASSPPGQGLRYTF	TGTGCCAGCAGCCCGCCGGGACAGGGTTTACGCTACACCTTC